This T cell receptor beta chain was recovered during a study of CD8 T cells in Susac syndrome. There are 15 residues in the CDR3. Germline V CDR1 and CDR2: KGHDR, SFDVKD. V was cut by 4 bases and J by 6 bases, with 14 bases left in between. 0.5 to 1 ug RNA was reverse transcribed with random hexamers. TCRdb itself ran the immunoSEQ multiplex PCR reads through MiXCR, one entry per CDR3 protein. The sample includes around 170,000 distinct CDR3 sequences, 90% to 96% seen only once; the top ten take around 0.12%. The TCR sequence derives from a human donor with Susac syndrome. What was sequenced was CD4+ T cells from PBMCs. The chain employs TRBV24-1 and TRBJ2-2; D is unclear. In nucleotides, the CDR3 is TGTGCCACCAGTGAGTCGGTGATGACGGCCGGGGAGCTGTTTTTT. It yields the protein CATSESVMTAGELFF.